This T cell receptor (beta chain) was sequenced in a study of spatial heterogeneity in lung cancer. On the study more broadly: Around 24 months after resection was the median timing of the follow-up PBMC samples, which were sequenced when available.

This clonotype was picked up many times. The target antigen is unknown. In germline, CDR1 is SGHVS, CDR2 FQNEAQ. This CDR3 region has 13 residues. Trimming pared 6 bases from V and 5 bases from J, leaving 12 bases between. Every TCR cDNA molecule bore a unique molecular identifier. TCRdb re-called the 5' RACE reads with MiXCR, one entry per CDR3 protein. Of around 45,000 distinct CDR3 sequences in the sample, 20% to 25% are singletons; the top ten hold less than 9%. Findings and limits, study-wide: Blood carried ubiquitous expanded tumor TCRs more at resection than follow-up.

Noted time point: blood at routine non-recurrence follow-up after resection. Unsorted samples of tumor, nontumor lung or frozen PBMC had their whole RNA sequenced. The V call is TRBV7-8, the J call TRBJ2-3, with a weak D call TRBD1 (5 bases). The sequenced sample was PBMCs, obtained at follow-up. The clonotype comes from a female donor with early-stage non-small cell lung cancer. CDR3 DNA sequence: TGTGCCAGCAGGGCAGGGTTTGGAGATACGCAGTATTTT. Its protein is CASRAGFGDTQYF. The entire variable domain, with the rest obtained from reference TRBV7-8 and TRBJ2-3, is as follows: GAGVSQSPRYKVAKRGQDVALRCDPISGHVSLFWYQQALGQGPEFLTYFQNEAQLDKSGLPSDRFFAERPEGSVSTLKIQRTQQEDSAVYLCASRAGFGDTQYFGPGTRLTVL.